This T cell receptor (beta chain) was captured in a study of blood T cells in healthy people across ages. The authors ran a second PCR of 7 to 11 cycles using a sample-barcoded 5' primer and a J-beta primer mix. All cDNA molecules were each tagged by a template-switch adaptor with 12 random nucleotides. In TCRdb, the 5' RACE reads were re-called with MiXCR into one record per CDR3 protein. The table includes around 320,000 distinct CDR3 sequences, 25% to 30% detected once. In regard to this clonotype: The antigen is not known.

Isolated PBMCs totaled at least 6 million in each sample. Germline CDR1 is MNHEY and CDR2 is SVGAGI. CDR3 length equals 14 residues. The V gene lost 5 bases and the J gene lost 3 bases, with 10 bases spanning the gap. Study-wide points: Because donor CMV status was unknown, expanded clonotype changes were possibly confounded.

The sequenced sample consisted of blood. The chain carries TRBV6-5 and TRBJ2-2; D possibly corresponds to TRBD1 (5 bases). This sequence was found in a woman in her seventies in good health. The CDR3 DNA reads as TGTGCCAGCAGTCCGACAGTGGACACCGGGGAGCTGTTTTTT. It yields the protein CASSPTVDTGELFF.